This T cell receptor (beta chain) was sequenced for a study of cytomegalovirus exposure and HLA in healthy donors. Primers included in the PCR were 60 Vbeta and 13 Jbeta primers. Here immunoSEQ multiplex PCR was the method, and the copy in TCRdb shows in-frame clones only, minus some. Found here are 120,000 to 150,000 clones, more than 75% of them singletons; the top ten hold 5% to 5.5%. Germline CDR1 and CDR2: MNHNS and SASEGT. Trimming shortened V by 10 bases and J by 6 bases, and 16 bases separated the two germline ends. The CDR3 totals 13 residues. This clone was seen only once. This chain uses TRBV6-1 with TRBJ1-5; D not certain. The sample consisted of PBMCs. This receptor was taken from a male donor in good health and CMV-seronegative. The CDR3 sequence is CATEPGLRQPQHF. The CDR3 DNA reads TGTGCCACCGAACCGGGGTTGCGTCAGCCCCAGCATTTT.